This is a list of T cell receptor beta chains from one sample in a study of Graves' ophthalmopathy and Graves' hyperthyroidism. One entry per CDR3 protein results from TCRdb running MiXCR on the multiplex PCR reads. The sample has 650,000 to 900,000 distinct CDR3 sequences; 35% to 50% are singletons. The sequencing input was peripheral blood. The source of these receptors is an adult man with Graves' ophthalmopathy. CDR3s include the opening cysteine and the closing phenylalanine or tryptophan. The order of the fields is V gene, clone size, D gene, J gene, CDR3 DNA, CDR3 protein. The D gene is left open where the match is weak. The size entry is marked missing in some rows and otherwise reads once, few, many or a size class.

V gene: TRBV2
clone size: few
D gene: TRBD1
J gene: TRBJ2-7
CDR3 DNA: TGTGCCAGCCAAGGGACAGGGGGCTACGAGCAGTACTTC
CDR3 protein: CASQGTGGYEQYF

V gene: TRBV25-1
clone size: -
D gene: TRBD1
J gene: TRBJ2-2
CDR3 DNA: TGTGCTAGAGCGGGGACAGGGGGCACCGGGGAGCTGTTTTTT
CDR3 protein: CARAGTGGTGELFF

V gene: TRBV7-9
clone size: many
D gene: -
J gene: TRBJ1-2
CDR3 DNA: TGTGCCAGCAGCTTAGTGACGGGGGCGAACTATGGCTACACCTTC
CDR3 protein: CASSLVTGANYGYTF

V gene: TRBV7-9
clone size: -
D gene: TRBD1
J gene: TRBJ1-1
CDR3 DNA: TGTGCCAGCAGCCCCGGGACAGGTCGCCCCTCTTTGGCGGACACTGAAGCTTTCTTT
CDR3 protein: CASSPGTGRPSLADTEAFF

V gene: TRBV5-1
clone size: -
D gene: -
J gene: TRBJ2-5
CDR3 DNA: TGCGCCAGCAGCTATTCAGGGGTATACCAAGAGACCCAGTACTTC
CDR3 protein: CASSYSGVYQETQYF

V gene: TRBV29-1
clone size: many
D gene: -
J gene: TRBJ1-2
CDR3 DNA: TGCAGCGTTGAAGATCGTAACTATGGCTACACCTTC
CDR3 protein: CSVEDRNYGYTF

V gene: TRBV4-1
clone size: -
D gene: TRBD1
J gene: TRBJ1-5
CDR3 DNA: TGCGCCAGCAGCCGCGCGACAGGGTTTCGTGCGCCCCAGCATTTT
CDR3 protein: CASSRATGFRAPQHF

V gene: TRBV11-2
clone size: -
D gene: TRBD2
J gene: TRBJ2-7
CDR3 DNA: TGTGCCAGCAGCACCGGACTAGCGGGAGCCGAGCAGTACTTC
CDR3 protein: CASSTGLAGAEQYF

V gene: TRBV29-1
clone size: -
D gene: -
J gene: TRBJ1-5
CDR3 DNA: TGCAGCGTGGACACAGGGAATCGTCAGCCCCAGCATTTT
CDR3 protein: CSVDTGNRQPQHF

V gene: TRBV25-1
clone size: -
D gene: TRBD1
J gene: TRBJ1-4
CDR3 DNA: TGTGCCAGCAGTTACTCAGTGACAGGGGATGAAAAACTGTTTTTT
CDR3 protein: CASSYSVTGDEKLFF

V gene: TRBV10-3
clone size: -
D gene: TRBD2
J gene: TRBJ2-5
CDR3 DNA: TGTGCCATCAGTGAAGGGGTTGCGGGAGGGGTGGAGACCCAGTACTTC
CDR3 protein: CAISEGVAGGVETQYF

V gene: TRBV25-1
clone size: -
D gene: -
J gene: TRBJ1-2
CDR3 DNA: TGTGCCAGCAGTGAGGGGGCGCATGGCTACACCTTC
CDR3 protein: CASSEGAHGYTF

V gene: TRBV19
clone size: few
D gene: -
J gene: TRBJ1-5
CDR3 DNA: TGTGCCAGTAGTATAGCTTCCGGTAGCAATCAGCCCCAGCATTTT
CDR3 protein: CASSIASGSNQPQHF

V gene: TRBV11-2
clone size: few
D gene: TRBD2
J gene: TRBJ2-7
CDR3 DNA: TGTGCCAGCAGCCCCAAGGGACTAGCCTACGAGCAGTACTTC
CDR3 protein: CASSPKGLAYEQYF

V gene: TRBV5-1
clone size: -
D gene: TRBD1
J gene: TRBJ1-1
CDR3 DNA: TGCGCCAGCAGCTTCGGACAGGGAAGATCAACTGAAGCTTTCTTT
CDR3 protein: CASSFGQGRSTEAFF

V gene: TRBV11-2
clone size: -
D gene: -
J gene: TRBJ1-6
CDR3 DNA: TGTGCCAGCCGCCGAGGGACGGATTATTCACCCCTCCACTTT
CDR3 protein: CASRRGTDYSPLHF

V gene: TRBV14
clone size: -
D gene: -
J gene: TRBJ1-4
CDR3 DNA: TGTGCCAGCAGCCAAGATTCCAGGGGTGGTAATGAAAAACTGTTTTTT
CDR3 protein: CASSQDSRGGNEKLFF

V gene: TRBV5-4
clone size: few
D gene: -
J gene: TRBJ2-6
CDR3 DNA: TGTGCCAGCAGCTTGCGTCCAGGGACGGGAGGGGCCAACGTCCTGACTTTC
CDR3 protein: CASSLRPGTGGANVLTF

V gene: TRBV11-2
clone size: few
D gene: -
J gene: TRBJ2-5
CDR3 DNA: TGTGCCAGCAGCCAAGAACCCGGGAGTGGGGACGAGACCCAGTACTTC
CDR3 protein: CASSQEPGSGDETQYF

V gene: TRBV29-1
clone size: -
D gene: TRBD1
J gene: TRBJ2-7
CDR3 DNA: TGCAGCGTTGAGACGACAGGGGGCAACACCGGGGAGCAGTACTTC
CDR3 protein: CSVETTGGNTGEQYF

V gene: TRBV15
clone size: many
D gene: -
J gene: TRBJ1-5
CDR3 DNA: TGTGCCACCAGGGGGGGCCCTCCCAATAGCAATCAGCCCCAGCATTTT
CDR3 protein: CATRGGPPNSNQPQHF

V gene: TRBV7-9
clone size: many
D gene: TRBD1
J gene: TRBJ1-5
CDR3 DNA: TGTGCCAGCAAGACCCGGGACAGCAAAACGTATCAGCCCCAGCATTTT
CDR3 protein: CASKTRDSKTYQPQHF

V gene: TRBV7-8
clone size: -
D gene: -
J gene: TRBJ2-7
CDR3 DNA: TGTACCAGCAGCCAAGCCGGAGAGCAGTACTTC
CDR3 protein: CTSSQAGEQYF

V gene: TRBV29-1
clone size: -
D gene: -
J gene: TRBJ1-4
CDR3 DNA: TGCAGCATCCCCGGGACCGGCGGTGAAAAACTGTTTTTT
CDR3 protein: CSIPGTGGEKLFF

V gene: TRBV19
clone size: few
D gene: TRBD1
J gene: TRBJ1-1
CDR3 DNA: TGTGCCAGTAAACAGGGGGCCACTGAAGCTTTCTTT
CDR3 protein: CASKQGATEAFF

V gene: TRBV7-2
clone size: few
D gene: -
J gene: TRBJ2-7
CDR3 DNA: TGTGCCAGCAGCTTAGTCGACAGCCTAGCCTACGAGCAGTACTTC
CDR3 protein: CASSLVDSLAYEQYF

V gene: TRBV7-9
clone size: many
D gene: -
J gene: TRBJ2-5
CDR3 DNA: TGTGCCAGCAGCTCGAAGGAGACCCAGTACTTC
CDR3 protein: CASSSKETQYF

V gene: TRBV2
clone size: few
D gene: -
J gene: TRBJ1-2
CDR3 DNA: TGTGCCAGCAGTGACACAGGGACGAACGGCTACACCTTC
CDR3 protein: CASSDTGTNGYTF

V gene: TRBV25-1
clone size: -
D gene: TRBD2
J gene: TRBJ2-7
CDR3 DNA: TGTGCCAGCAGTGGCCAGCGGGGGGGCTACGAGCAGTACTTC
CDR3 protein: CASSGQRGGYEQYF

V gene: TRBV7-9
clone size: many
D gene: TRBD1
J gene: TRBJ2-7
CDR3 DNA: TGTGCCAGCAGCTTAGCGGGGACAGCATGGGACTTC
CDR3 protein: CASSLAGTAWDF

V gene: TRBV24-1
clone size: many
D gene: TRBD1
J gene: TRBJ1-2
CDR3 DNA: TGTGCCACGTGGACAGGGGTTGGTGGCTACACCTTC
CDR3 protein: CATWTGVGGYTF

V gene: TRBV20-1
clone size: -
D gene: -
J gene: TRBJ2-7
CDR3 DNA: TGCAGTGCTCCCAGGGGACTCGAGCAGTACTTC
CDR3 protein: CSAPRGLEQYF

V gene: TRBV25-1
clone size: -
D gene: TRBD2
J gene: TRBJ2-2
CDR3 DNA: TGTGCCAGCAGCCCTTACGGGGGGGGCGTCACCGGGGAGCTGTTTTTT
CDR3 protein: CASSPYGGGVTGELFF

V gene: TRBV19
clone size: -
D gene: -
J gene: TRBJ2-7
CDR3 DNA: TGTGCCAGTAGTATGTGGCTAGCCGATTCCTACGAGCAGTACTTC
CDR3 protein: CASSMWLADSYEQYF

V gene: TRBV3-1
clone size: -
D gene: -
J gene: TRBJ1-1
CDR3 DNA: TGTGCCAGCAGCCCAAGACAGATAATGAACACTCAAGCTTTCTTT
CDR3 protein: CASSPRQIMNTQAFF

V gene: TRBV6-5
clone size: few
D gene: -
J gene: TRBJ1-2
CDR3 DNA: TGTGCCAGCCAAGGGTTGGATGGCTACACCTTC
CDR3 protein: CASQGLDGYTF

V gene: TRBV10-3
clone size: -
D gene: -
J gene: TRBJ2-7
CDR3 DNA: TGTGCCAGCAGTTTATCGTTCGGGACAGAGCAGTACTTC
CDR3 protein: CASSLSFGTEQYF

V gene: TRBV5-1
clone size: -
D gene: TRBD2
J gene: TRBJ2-7
CDR3 DNA: TGCGCCAGCAGCTCAATTGGACTAGCGGGGTACGAGCAGTACTTC
CDR3 protein: CASSSIGLAGYEQYF

V gene: TRBV12-3/TRBV12-4
clone size: -
D gene: -
J gene: TRBJ1-6
CDR3 DNA: TGTGCCAGCAGTTTTGTTAGTTTACCCCTCCACTTT
CDR3 protein: CASSFVSLPLHF

V gene: TRBV28
clone size: -
D gene: -
J gene: TRBJ1-1
CDR3 DNA: TGTGCCAGCATCCACGACTATGGGGAAGCTTTCTTT
CDR3 protein: CASIHDYGEAFF

V gene: TRBV10-3
clone size: many
D gene: -
J gene: TRBJ1-1
CDR3 DNA: TGTGCCATCAGTGAGTCGAGGGGGGGGAACACTGAAGCTTTCTTT
CDR3 protein: CAISESRGGNTEAFF

V gene: TRBV11-2
clone size: -
D gene: -
J gene: TRBJ2-7
CDR3 DNA: TGTGCCAGCAGTCGGGACTCGTTCTCCTACGAGCAGTACTTC
CDR3 protein: CASSRDSFSYEQYF

V gene: TRBV29-1
clone size: -
D gene: -
J gene: TRBJ2-7
CDR3 DNA: TGCAGCGTGGGCGGTACGGCGGGAGAGCAGTACTTC
CDR3 protein: CSVGGTAGEQYF

V gene: TRBV2
clone size: -
D gene: -
J gene: TRBJ1-6
CDR3 DNA: TGTGCCAGCAGGAAAAATAATTCACCCCTCCACTTT
CDR3 protein: CASRKNNSPLHF

V gene: TRBV7-2
clone size: -
D gene: -
J gene: TRBJ2-5
CDR3 DNA: TGTGCCAGCAGCTCAGGCGTGCGGGGAGGAGAGACCCAGTACTTC
CDR3 protein: CASSSGVRGGETQYF

V gene: TRBV20-1
clone size: many
D gene: TRBD1
J gene: TRBJ1-2
CDR3 DNA: TGCAGTGCCCTTCGACAGGGGAGCGGCTATGGCTACACCTTC
CDR3 protein: CSALRQGSGYGYTF

V gene: TRBV4-1
clone size: -
D gene: -
J gene: TRBJ2-7
CDR3 DNA: TGCGCCAGCAGTCTGGTAGGGGATAGTGCCGGTTGGTACTTC
CDR3 protein: CASSLVGDSAGWYF

V gene: TRBV6-1
clone size: -
D gene: -
J gene: TRBJ2-7
CDR3 DNA: TGTGCCAGCAGTTACTCGAGGGTCGGCTCCTACGAGCAGTACTTC
CDR3 protein: CASSYSRVGSYEQYF

V gene: TRBV7-9
clone size: -
D gene: -
J gene: TRBJ2-7
CDR3 DNA: TGTGCCAGCAGCTTGATCTCCTACGAGCAGCACTTC
CDR3 protein: CASSLISYEQHF

V gene: TRBV29-1
clone size: -
D gene: -
J gene: TRBJ2-5
CDR3 DNA: TGCAGCGTTGTTATACAACCTGGGGAGACCCAGTACTTC
CDR3 protein: CSVVIQPGETQYF

V gene: TRBV7-2
clone size: -
D gene: -
J gene: TRBJ1-3
CDR3 DNA: TGTGCCAGCAGTTACTTAGGAAGTTCTGGAAGCACCATATATTTT
CDR3 protein: CASSYLGSSGSTIYF

V gene: TRBV25-1
clone size: -
D gene: -
J gene: TRBJ1-2
CDR3 DNA: TGTGCCAGCACATTGGGAGGGGTCTATGGCTACACCTTC
CDR3 protein: CASTLGGVYGYTF